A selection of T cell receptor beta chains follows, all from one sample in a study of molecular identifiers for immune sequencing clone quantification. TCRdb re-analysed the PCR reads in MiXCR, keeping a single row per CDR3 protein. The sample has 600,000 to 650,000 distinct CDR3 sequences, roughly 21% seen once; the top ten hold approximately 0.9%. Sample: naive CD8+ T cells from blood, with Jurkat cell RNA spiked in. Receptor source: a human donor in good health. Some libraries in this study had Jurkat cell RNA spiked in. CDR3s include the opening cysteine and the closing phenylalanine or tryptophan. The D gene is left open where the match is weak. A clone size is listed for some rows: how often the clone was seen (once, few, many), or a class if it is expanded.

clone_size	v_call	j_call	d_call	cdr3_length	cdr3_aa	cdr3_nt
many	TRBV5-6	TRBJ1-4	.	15	CASSWTTATNEKLFF	TGTGCCAGCAGCTGGACCACCGCAACTAATGAAAAACTGTTTTTT
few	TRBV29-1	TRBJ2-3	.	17	CSVEDRGFTEYTDTQYF	TGCAGCGTTGAAGACCGAGGATTTACGGAATACACAGATACGCAGTATTTT
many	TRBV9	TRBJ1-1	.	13	CASSVADGTEAFF	TGTGCCAGCAGCGTAGCGGACGGCACTGAAGCTTTCTTT
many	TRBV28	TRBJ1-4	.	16	CASTSPPEATNEKLFF	TGTGCCAGCACCTCCCCCCCGGAGGCAACTAATGAAAAACTGTTTTTT
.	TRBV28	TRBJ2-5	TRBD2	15	CASSFLSGGKETQYF	TGTGCCAGCAGTTTCCTTTCGGGAGGGAAAGAGACCCAGTACTTC
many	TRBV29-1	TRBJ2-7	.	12	CSVGPSPYEQYF	TGCAGCGTTGGACCCTCTCCCTACGAGCAGTACTTC
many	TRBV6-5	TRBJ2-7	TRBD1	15	CASSYTGTGGYEQYF	TGTGCCAGCAGTTACACCGGGACAGGGGGGTACGAGCAGTACTTC
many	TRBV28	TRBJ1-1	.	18	CASSFFLLSTGLDTEAFF	TGTGCCAGCAGTTTTTTCCTGCTCTCCACAGGACTAGATACTGAAGCTTTCTTT
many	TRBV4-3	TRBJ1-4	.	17	CASSQETKGSRDEKLFF	TGCGCCAGCAGCCAAGAAACCAAGGGAAGCAGAGATGAAAAACTGTTTTTT
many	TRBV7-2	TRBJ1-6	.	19	CASSLVLGRLGSYNSPLHF	TGTGCCAGCAGCTTAGTTTTAGGACGGTTAGGGTCCTATAATTCACCCCTCCACTTT
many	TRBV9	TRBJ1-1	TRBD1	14	CASSPTGRRTEAFF	TGTGCCAGCAGCCCGACAGGGCGGAGGACTGAAGCTTTCTTT
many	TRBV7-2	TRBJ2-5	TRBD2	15	CASSISGGAQETQYF	TGTGCCAGCAGCATTAGCGGGGGGGCCCAAGAGACCCAGTACTTC
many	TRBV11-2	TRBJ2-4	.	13	CASSTLRGNIQYF	TGTGCCAGCAGCACTCTCCGGGGTAACATTCAGTACTTC
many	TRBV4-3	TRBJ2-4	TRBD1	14	CASSQTGVKNIQYF	TGCGCCAGCAGCCAGACAGGGGTCAAAAACATTCAGTACTTC
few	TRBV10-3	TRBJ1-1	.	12	CAISESDSEAFF	TGTGCCATCAGTGAGTCGGACAGTGAAGCTTTCTTT
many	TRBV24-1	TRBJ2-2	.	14	CATRSGGNTGELFF	TGTGCCACCAGATCAGGCGGGAACACCGGGGAGCTGTTTTTT
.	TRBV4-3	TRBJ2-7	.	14	CASSLGGGSCEQYF	TGCGCCAGCAGCCTGGGGGGGGGCTCCTGCGAGCAGTACTTC
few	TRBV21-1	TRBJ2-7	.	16	CASSKQWTGGIYEQYF	TGTGCCAGCAGCAAACAATGGACAGGGGGCATCTACGAGCAGTACTTC